This TCR beta chain was found in a study of human T cells and chemical hapten exposure. Described time point: patch test 3, about 24 weeks after DPC sensitization. Regarding treatment: therapeutic diphenylcyclopropenone sensitization with weekly scalp DPC. In TCRdb, the RACE reads were re-called with MiXCR into one record per CDR3 protein. The sample shows some 62,000 distinct CDR3 sequences, approximately 9.9% of them seen only once. The ends were cut back, 4 bases at V and 4 bases at J, with 11 bases in the middle. CDR3 size: 14 residues. Germline-derived CDR1 and CDR2 are SGHTA and FQGNSA. The input for sequencing was whole blood, taken in connection with sensitization to the hapten diphenylcyclopropenone (DPC). The genes are TRBV7-2 and TRBJ2-1; D ambiguous. The sequence was obtained from a woman between 25 and 40 years old with alopecia areata. Some clones in this sample may be carry-over from other donors' samples. CDR3 in DNA: TGTGCCAGCAGCTCTCCCGGTTGGTACAATGAGCAGTTCTTC. Translation gives CASSSPGWYNEQFF.